These 31 T cell receptor beta chains originate from one sample sequenced in a study of T cell repertoires in cytomegalovirus infection. TCRdb called the reads again in MiXCR, with one record for every CDR3 protein. The sample includes more than 650,000 distinct CDR3 sequences, less than 40% seen only once; the top ten take 2.5% to 3.5%. Sample: PBMCs. These receptor sequences come from a human donor in good health (CMV status not recorded). Some clones in this sample may be carry-over from other donors' samples.

This chain joins TRBV7-2 and TRBJ2-3; D might be TRBD1 or TRBD2, each matching 5 bases. The V gene's germline CDR1 is SGHTA and CDR2 FQGNSA. V lost 5 bases, J lost 2 bases, and 17 bases lay in between. This CDR3 spans 16 amino acids. The CDR3 DNA is TGTGCCAGCAGCGGTATCTCGGGGCGGGTCACAGATACGCAGTATTTT. This gives the protein CASSGISGRVTDTQYF.

The chain combines TRBV19 with TRBJ2-1; D is perhaps TRBD1 or TRBD2 (5 bases each). The CDR3 is made up of 10 amino acids. Looked up from germline, CDR1 is LNHDA and CDR2 is SQIVND (reference sequence). V was cut by 9 bases and J by 10 bases, with 10 bases left in between. As DNA, the CDR3 is TGTGCCAGCGGGGCGGAGGAGCAGTTCTTC. Translated, it gives CASGAEEQFF.

This clonotype showed up many times. J is TRBJ2-1 and V is TRBV5-4; D is uncertain. The CDR3 spans 12 residues. Trimming cost V 4 bases and J 6 bases, with 8 bases left between them. From germline, CDR1 is SGHNT and CDR2 YYREEE (reference sequence). The CDR3 loop reads CASSPMTNEQFF. The CDR3 DNA reads as TGTGCCAGCAGCCCGATGACCAATGAGCAGTTCTTC.

The rearrangement uses TRBV6-1 and TRBJ1-2; D not certain. Germline V gives CDR1 MNHNS, CDR2 SASEGT. Trimming pared 7 bases from V and 6 bases from J, leaving 18 bases between. The CDR3 has 14 amino acids. CDR3 coding DNA: TGTGCCAGCATCGGACCCCTTTCGCCCAATGGCTACACCTTC. This gives the protein CASIGPLSPNGYTF.

The table lists this clonotype with many counts. The gene calls are TRBV5-6 and TRBJ1-2; 8 bases are shared with TRBD1. This CDR3 spans 13 amino acids. V was pared by 4 bases and J by 7 bases, with 6 bases of the junction left unmatched. CDR1 is SGHDT and CDR2 is YYEEEE in the germline V gene. The CDR3 reads CASSNRQGTGYTF. CDR3 coding DNA: TGTGCCAGCAGCAATCGACAGGGGACTGGCTACACCTTC.

This clonotype was recorded a few times. The chain recombines TRBV30 with TRBJ2-3; D uncertain. CDR3 size: 14 residues. Germline CDR1 is GTSNPN and CDR2 is SVGIG (reference sequence). V lost 4 bases and J lost 2, with 13 bases in between. This CDR3 is CAWNPIRFTDTQYF. CDR3 bases: TGTGCCTGGAACCCGATCAGATTCACAGATACGCAGTATTTT.

The chain is built from TRBV10-3 and TRBJ1-1, with D unresolved. The V gene's germline CDR1 is ENHRY and CDR2 SYGVKD. The CDR3 contains 14 residues. Trimming removed 3 bases from V and 1 base from J, with 9 bases in between. The chain's CDR3 is CAISDNLGNTEAFF. DNA of the CDR3: TGTGCCATCAGTGATAATTTAGGGAACACTGAAGCTTTCTTT.

The CDR3 nucleotides read TGTGCCAGCGGAGGGCATTCGTACTATGGCTACACCTTC. Its protein product is CASGGHSYYGYTF. The chain couples TRBV9 to TRBJ1-2; unclear D gene. Germline lookup yields CDR1 SGDLS and CDR2 YYNGEE. The CDR3 is 13 residues long. V lost 7 bases and J lost 3, with 13 bases in between.

This rearrangement joins TRBV12-3 or TRBV12-4 to TRBJ1-2; the D is unclear. Trimming stripped 6 bases from V and 8 bases from J, with 13 bases between. The CDR3 extends over 12 amino acids. CDR3 sequence: CASSLPGLGYTF. In nucleotides, the CDR3 is TGTGCCAGCAGCCTCCCCGGGTTAGGCTACACCTTC.

This clonotype has just a few counts. The V call is TRBV7-9, the J call TRBJ1-4; D remains ambiguous. The CDR3 is 15 residues long. Germline-derived CDR1 and CDR2 are SEHNR and FQNEAQ (reference sequence). V was shortened by 7 bases and J by 0 bases, with 12 bases between the two germline ends. The CDR3 bases are TGTGCCAGCATGAGGGCGGCAGCAACTAATGAAAAACTGTTTTTT. Translation gives CASMRAAATNEKLFF.

There are a few counts of this clonotype. The chain recombines TRBV5-1 with TRBJ2-5, with 9 bases aligning to TRBD1. V lost 0 bases and J lost 4; bases outside the gene matches: 7. Germline CDR1 SGHRS, CDR2 YFSETQ. This CDR3 comprises 16 residues. CDR3 in amino acids: CASSLDGTGIGETQYF. The CDR3, as DNA: TGCGCCAGCAGCTTGGACGGGACAGGGATTGGAGAGACCCAGTACTTC.

The chain is built from TRBV23-1 and TRBJ1-5; no clear D. TRBV23-1 is sorted into the ORF group, with uncertain function. V was pared by 4 bases and J by 7 bases, with 5 bases between. The CDR3 has 11 residues. This CDR3 reads CASSRAQPQHF. The CDR3 DNA sequence: TGCGCCAGCAGTCGAGCCCAGCCCCAGCATTTT.

This chain uses TRBV4-1 with TRBJ1-6; 11 bases are shared with TRBD1. The CDR3 is 16 amino acids. The trim removed 2 bases at V and 9 bases at J, leaving 6 bases unmatched. Germline V CDR1 and CDR2: MGHRA, YSYEKL. DNA of the CDR3: TGCGCCAGCAGCCAATCCGGGGACAGGGGGAGTTCACCCCTCCACTTT. Translated: CASSQSGDRGSSPLHF.

This clonotype turned up a few times. The chain combines TRBV20-1 with TRBJ1-5; unclear D gene. The CDR3 is made up of 14 amino acids. Germline CDR1 DFQATT, CDR2 SNEGSKA (reference sequence). V gave up 6 bases and J gave up 5 bases, with 17 bases separating them. The CDR3 nucleotides are TGCAGTGCCCAAGATCATCTACAGTATCAGCCCCAGCATTTT. Translation: CSAQDHLQYQPQHF.

Details on this clonotype: One base away lies a much larger clone, so this may be a sequencing read error. No conserved phenylalanine or tryptophan ends this CDR3, so it is likely a read error. The chain carries TRBV28 and TRBJ2-7; D remains unclear. The CDR3 is made up of 15 amino acids. V lost 2 bases to trimming and J lost 3 bases, with 14 bases between them. Germline V gene lookup returns CDR1 MDHEN and CDR2 SYDVKM. Here the CDR3 reads CASSLSAGQDYEQYY. In DNA, the CDR3 is TGTGCCAGCAGTTTAAGCGCAGGTCAGGACTACGAGCAGTACTAC.

The chain links TRBV2 to TRBJ1-1; D is unclear. CDR1 and CDR2 from the germline V gene are SNHLY and FYNNEI. V lost 0 bases to trimming and J lost 4 bases, with 0 bases between them. The CDR3 sequence is 11 residues long. The CDR3 loop is CASSEATEAFF. For the CDR3, the DNA is TGTGCCAGCAGTGAAGCCACTGAAGCTTTCTTT. Looking up the rest from reference TRBV2 and TRBJ1-1 gives the full variable domain: EPEVTQTPSHQVTQMGQEVILRCVPISNHLYFYWYRQILGQKVEFLVSFYNNEISEKSEIFDDQFSVERPDGSNFTLKIRSTKLEDSAMYFCASSEATEAFFGQGTRLTVV.

V usage is TRBV20-1 and J usage is TRBJ2-2; 8 bases are shared with TRBD2. Germline CDR1 and CDR2: DFQATT and SNEGSKA (reference sequence). The junction had 8 bases not matched to a gene; V was cut back by 6 bases and J by 5 bases. The CDR3 totals 14 residues. CDR3 region: CSAVAGTETGELFF. Here the CDR3 DNA reads TGCAGTGCAGTAGCGGGAACCGAAACCGGGGAGCTGTTTTTT.

This clonotype has more than one count but fewer than ten. The V call is TRBV2, the J call TRBJ2-2, with 11 bases aligning to TRBD1. V lost 6 bases to trimming and J lost 6 bases; unmatched junction nucleotides: 6. The CDR3 runs 15 residues. Germline assignment: CDR1 SNHLY and CDR2 FYNNEI. CDR3 region: CASRGGQGVAGELFF. CDR3 nucleotide sequence: TGTGCCAGCAGGGGGGGACAGGGGGTTGCCGGGGAGCTGTTTTTT.

The chain recombines TRBV27 with TRBJ1-1; D uncertain. Trimming removed 6 bases from V and 6 bases from J, with 20 bases in between. The germline CDR1 and CDR2 sequences are MNHEY and SMNVEV (reference sequence). The CDR3 sequence is 15 residues long. The CDR3 is CASSKGGKGIPEAFF. CDR3 nucleotides: TGTGCCAGCAGCAAGGGTGGAAAAGGGATCCCTGAAGCTTTCTTT.

This clonotype has just a few counts. The V gene is TRBV12-3 or TRBV12-4, the J gene TRBJ1-1; maybe TRBD1 (5 bases). Trimming left V 7 bases short and J 3 bases short, with 12 bases between. The CDR3 sequence is 13 residues long. As DNA, the CDR3 is TGTGCCAGCACCCCCCCGGGGCACACTGAAGCTTTCTTT. This codes for CASTPPGHTEAFF.

Only a few counts were recorded for this clonotype. This chain uses TRBV6-5 with TRBJ2-7; either TRBD1 or TRBD2 may supply D (5 bases each). This CDR3 region has 13 residues. V dropped 2 bases and J dropped 2 bases, with 7 bases sitting between them. In germline, CDR1 is MNHEY, CDR2 SVGAGI. This chain's CDR3 is CASSYGGPYEQYF. DNA of the CDR3: TGTGCCAGCAGTTACGGGGGTCCCTACGAGCAGTACTTC.

This clonotype has just a few counts. The chain employs TRBV19 and TRBJ1-5; TRBD1 might be the D (5 bases). The germline V gene encodes CDR1 LNHDA and CDR2 SQIVND (reference sequence). The CDR3 has 16 residues. Trimming pared 9 bases from V and 9 bases from J, leaving 27 bases between. The CDR3 nucleotides are TGTGCCAGCACGTTCGGGGCAGTATGGCGTCCCCGGCCCCAGCATTTT. Protein: CASTFGAVWRPRPQHF.

CDR3 nucleotide sequence: TGTGCCAGCAGCCCCCGGGAAACCTATAATTCACCCCTCCACTTT. Residues: CASSPRETYNSPLHF. V usage is TRBV7-2 and J usage is TRBJ1-6; D is unresolved. The V end was cut by 5 bases, the J end by 2 bases, with 10 bases between. The CDR3 sequence is 15 residues long. CDR1 SGHTA and CDR2 FQGNSA come from the germline V gene.

The chain employs TRBV20-1 and TRBJ2-3; TRBD2 aligns across 8 bases. This CDR3 contains 18 residues. Germline V gene data show CDR1 as DFQATT and CDR2 as SNEGSKA (reference sequence). V lost 6 bases and J lost 5; bases outside the gene matches: 22. The CDR3 coding sequence is TGCAGTGCCAAGGGACTAGGAAGGCTCTGGCCGGAAAAAGATACGCAGTATTTT. Translation: CSAKGLGRLWPEKDTQYF.

This clonotype has ten or more counts. The CDR3 loop is CASSKQGNYGYTF. The CDR3 DNA reads as TGTGCCAGCAGCAAACAGGGAAACTATGGCTACACCTTC. The chain combines TRBV12-3 or TRBV12-4 with TRBJ1-2; a possible D gene is TRBD1 (6 bases). V gave up 6 bases and J gave up 2 bases, with 10 bases separating them. This CDR3 has 13 residues.

This clonotype was recorded a few times. The chain combines TRBV12-3 or TRBV12-4 with TRBJ2-4; the D gene is possibly TRBD2 (5 bases). The CDR3 is 13 amino acids. Trimming removed 3 bases from V and 8 bases from J, with 11 bases in between. CDR3 coding DNA: TGTGCCAGCAGTTTTGGGAGTTCGCACATTCAGTACTTC. As protein: CASSFGSSHIQYF.

The chain joins TRBV20-1 to TRBJ2-1, with 9 bases that match TRBD2. With V trimmed by 1 base and J by 4 bases, 5 bases remained unmatched. Germline-derived CDR1 and CDR2 are DFQATT and SNEGSKA (reference sequence). This CDR3 contains 15 residues. CDR3: CSARGTSGQYNEQFF. The CDR3 region has the DNA TGCAGTGCTAGAGGTACTAGCGGGCAATACAATGAGCAGTTCTTC.

The rearrangement links TRBV28 to TRBJ1-2; D unresolved. The CDR3 is 11 residues long. The germline V gene has CDR1 MDHEN and CDR2 SYDVKM. Deletions cut 5 bases from V and 6 bases from J, with 7 bases between. CDR3 sequence: CASSLNDGYTF. In DNA, the CDR3 is TGTGCCAGCAGTCTCAACGATGGCTACACCTTC.

This clonotype was seen repeatedly, ten times or more. This chain connects TRBV7-2 to TRBJ2-3; 11 bases match TRBD2. CDR1 is SGHTA and CDR2 is FQGNSA in the germline V gene. CDR3 size: 15 residues. V lost 5 bases, J lost 4 bases, and 5 bases stayed unmatched. CDR3 DNA sequence: TGTGCCAGCAGCGGGACTAGCGGAAAGGCAGATACGCAGTATTTT. Its translation is CASSGTSGKADTQYF.

There are a few counts of this clonotype. The gene calls are TRBV28 and TRBJ1-2, with TRBD1 as a possible D gene (5 bases). V gave up 6 bases and J gave up 4 bases, with 15 bases separating them. CDR1 and CDR2 (germline): MDHEN, SYDVKM. The CDR3 is 14 amino acids. The CDR3: CASSQVGQAYGYTF. The CDR3 nucleotides read TGTGCCAGCAGCCAAGTGGGGCAGGCCTATGGCTACACCTTC.

This rearrangement joins TRBV20-1 to TRBJ1-1; no firm D call. The CDR3 loop spans 15 amino acids. V was pared by 5 bases and J by 1 base, with 17 bases between. The germline V gene has CDR1 DFQATT and CDR2 SNEGSKA (reference sequence). The CDR3 region is CSARPSVRRNTEAFF. Here the CDR3 DNA reads TGCAGTGCTCGCCCCAGTGTCCGTAGGAACACTGAAGCTTTCTTT.